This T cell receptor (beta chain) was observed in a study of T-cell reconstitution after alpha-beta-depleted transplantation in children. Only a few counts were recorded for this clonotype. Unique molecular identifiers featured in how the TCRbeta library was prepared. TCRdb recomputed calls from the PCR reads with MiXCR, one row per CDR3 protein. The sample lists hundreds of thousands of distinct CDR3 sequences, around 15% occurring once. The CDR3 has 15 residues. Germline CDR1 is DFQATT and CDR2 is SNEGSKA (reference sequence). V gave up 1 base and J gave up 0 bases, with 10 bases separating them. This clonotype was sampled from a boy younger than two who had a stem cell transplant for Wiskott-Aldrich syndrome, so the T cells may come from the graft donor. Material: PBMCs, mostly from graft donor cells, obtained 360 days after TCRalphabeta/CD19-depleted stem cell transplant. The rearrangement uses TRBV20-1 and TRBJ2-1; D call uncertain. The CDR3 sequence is CSARGLRSSYNEQFF. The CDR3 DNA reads TGCAGTGCTAGAGGTTTGCGGAGCTCCTACAATGAGCAGTTCTTC.